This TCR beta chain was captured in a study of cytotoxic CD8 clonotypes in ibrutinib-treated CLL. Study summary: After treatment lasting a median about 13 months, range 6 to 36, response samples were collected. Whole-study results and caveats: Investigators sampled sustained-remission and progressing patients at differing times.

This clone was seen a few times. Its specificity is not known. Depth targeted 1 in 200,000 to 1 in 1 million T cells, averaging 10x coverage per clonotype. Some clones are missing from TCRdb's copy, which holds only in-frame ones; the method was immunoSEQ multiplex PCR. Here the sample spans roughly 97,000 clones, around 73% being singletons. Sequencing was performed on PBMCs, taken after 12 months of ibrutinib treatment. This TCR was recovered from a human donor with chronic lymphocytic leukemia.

The CDR3 loop reads CASSPAGGNTGELFF. The DNA for the CDR3 is TGCGCCAGCAGCCCGGCGGGTGGGAACACCGGGGAGCTGTTTTTT. This chain links TRBV5-1 with TRBJ2-2, with a tentative D call TRBD2 (5 bases). The CDR3 is 15 amino acids. The germline gives CDR1 SGHRS, CDR2 YFSETQ. Trimming pared 4 bases from V and 1 base from J, leaving 11 bases between.